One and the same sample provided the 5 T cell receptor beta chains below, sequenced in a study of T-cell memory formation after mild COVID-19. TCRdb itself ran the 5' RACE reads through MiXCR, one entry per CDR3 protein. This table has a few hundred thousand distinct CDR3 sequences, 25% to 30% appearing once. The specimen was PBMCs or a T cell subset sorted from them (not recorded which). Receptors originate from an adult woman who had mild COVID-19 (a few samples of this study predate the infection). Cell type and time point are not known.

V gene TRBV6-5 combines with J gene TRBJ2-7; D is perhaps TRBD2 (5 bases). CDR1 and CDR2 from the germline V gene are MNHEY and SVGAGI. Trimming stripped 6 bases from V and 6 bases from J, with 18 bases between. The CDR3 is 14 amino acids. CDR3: CASSWRSGTGEQYF. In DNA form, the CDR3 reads TGTGCCAGCAGCTGGAGGAGCGGAACGGGCGAGCAGTACTTC.

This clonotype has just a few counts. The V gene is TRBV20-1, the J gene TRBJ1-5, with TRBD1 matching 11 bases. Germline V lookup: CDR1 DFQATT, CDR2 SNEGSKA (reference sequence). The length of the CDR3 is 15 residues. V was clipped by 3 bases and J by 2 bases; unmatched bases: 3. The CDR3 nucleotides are TGCAGTGCTAGTAAGGGACAGGGGGGCAATCAGCCCCAGCATTTT. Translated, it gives CSASKGQGGNQPQHF.

The chain's CDR3 is CASSYSWQETQYF. CDR3 nucleotides: TGTGCCAGCAGTTACTCGTGGCAAGAGACCCAGTACTTC. The rearrangement joins TRBV6-2 or TRBV6-3 to TRBJ2-5; D is undetermined. The CDR3 is 13 amino acids. V was trimmed by 0 bases and J by 2 bases, leaving 4 bases between them. The germline V gene has CDR1 MNHEY and CDR2 SVGEGT.

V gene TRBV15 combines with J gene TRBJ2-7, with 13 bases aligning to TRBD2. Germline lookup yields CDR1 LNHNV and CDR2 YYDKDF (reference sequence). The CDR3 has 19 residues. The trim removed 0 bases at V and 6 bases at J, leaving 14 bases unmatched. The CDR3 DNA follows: TGTGCCACCAGCAGAGAGGAGGTACTAGCGGGAGGGGCCGGCGGCGAGCAGTACTTC. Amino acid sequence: CATSREEVLAGGAGGEQYF.

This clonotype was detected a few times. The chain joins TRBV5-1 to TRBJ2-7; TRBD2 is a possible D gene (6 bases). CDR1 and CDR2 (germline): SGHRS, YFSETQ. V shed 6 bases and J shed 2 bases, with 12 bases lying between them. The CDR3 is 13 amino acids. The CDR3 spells CASKTGEAYEQYF. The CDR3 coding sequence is TGCGCCAGCAAAACCGGGGAGGCCTACGAGCAGTACTTC.